Listed below are T cell receptor beta chains from one sample, sequenced in a study of T cells in Graves' hyperthyroidism and ophthalmopathy. TCRdb itself ran the multiplex PCR reads through MiXCR, one entry per CDR3 protein. Here the sample spans around 500,000 distinct CDR3 sequences, around 15% being singletons. The sample consisted of blood. These receptors all stem from a woman younger than 45 with Graves' ophthalmopathy. CDR3s leave out the opening cysteine and the closing phenylalanine or tryptophan.

TRBJ2-2,TRBV10-3,AISGSGRNTGELF
TRBJ1-2,TRBV6-5,ASSYSGQGGNGYT
TRBJ1-5,TRBV19,ASSTQGTSNQPQH
TRBJ2-7,TRBV6-2/TRBV6-3,ASTVLGLNEQY
TRBJ2-2,TRBV6-2/TRBV6-3,ASSPWSGGQSTGELF
TRBJ2-1,TRBV6-1,ASSLAASGWNHEQF
TRBJ1-4,TRBV6-6,ASSYSARASEKLF
TRBJ1-1,TRBV7-2,ASSQSAANTEAF
TRBJ2-3,TRBV27,ASSTRRGGNTDTQY
TRBJ1-1,TRBV7-9,ASSEKGNTEAF
TRBJ2-1,TRBV20-1,SARVFRTTAHEQF
TRBJ2-1,TRBV11-2,ASSEGLAGVRF
TRBJ2-7,TRBV4-3,ASSQSGQGFYEQY
TRBJ1-1,TRBV6-1,ASSGAGQNTEAF
TRBJ1-5,TRBV20-1,SARDPRAPNQPQH
TRBJ1-1,TRBV5-6,ASSLRGPIAEAF
TRBJ2-2,TRBV4-3,ASRAGGDTGELF
TRBJ2-5,TRBV28,ASSWDRDRTQY
TRBJ1-1,TRBV3-1,ASSRAPGKTEAF
TRBJ2-1,TRBV9,ASSVEGGNYYNEQF
TRBJ2-7,TRBV5-1,ASRTNRETQY
TRBJ2-1,TRBV6-2/TRBV6-3,ASSYSRDEQF
TRBJ2-3,TRBV28,ASSLPSTGQVLSGRDTQY
TRBJ2-7,TRBV2,ASSETGFYEQY